The 8 T cell receptor beta chains in this list originate from one sample, sequenced in a study of cytomegalovirus exposure and HLA in healthy donors. The PCR used 60 Vbeta and 13 Jbeta primers. The data were produced by immunoSEQ multiplex PCR, yet TCRdb's version contains in-frame clones alone and is incomplete. Among 210,000 or so clones listed, over 60% were seen once. The source material was PBMCs. The receptors shown here come from a man aged 18 to 29 in good health and CMV-seronegative.

This sequence joins TRBV28 and TRBJ2-7; 8 nucleotides align to TRBD1. J lost 3 bases, V lost 5 bases, and 6 bases had no gene match. The CDR3 sequence is 14 residues long. CDR1 MDHEN and CDR2 SYDVKM come from the germline V gene. CDR3 region: CASSPPTGGYEQYF. The CDR3 nucleotides are TGTGCCAGCAGTCCCCCTACAGGGGGCTACGAGCAGTACTTC.

The V call is TRBV11-3, the J call TRBJ2-2; 7 bases line up with TRBD1. V lost 2 bases, J lost 7 bases, and 10 bases stayed unmatched. Germline V CDR1 and CDR2: SGHNT, YENEEA. There are 16 residues in the CDR3. The CDR3 coding sequence is TGTGCCAGCAGCTTACGACAGGGACGGGACAGCGGGGAGCTGTTTTTT. Translation gives CASSLRQGRDSGELFF.

The chain couples TRBV11-2 to TRBJ2-4; 8 bases are a match to TRBD2. The CDR3 has 19 residues. Germline CDR1 and CDR2: SGHAT and FQNNGV. The junction had 13 bases not matched to a gene; V was cut back by 2 bases and J by 1 base. CDR3 bases: TGTGCCAGCAGCTTAATTAAGTACGAGCGGGAGTCGGCCAAAAACATTCAGTACTTC. As protein: CASSLIKYERESAKNIQYF.

The gene calls are TRBV6-1 and TRBJ2-1, with 9 bases matching TRBD2. V dropped 4 bases and J dropped 6; count of bases not matched to a gene: 10. There are 16 residues in the CDR3. Per the germline V gene, CDR1 is MNHNS and CDR2 is SASEGT. Written as DNA, the CDR3 is TGTGCCAGCAGTGGCCCTAGCGGGACCTCTTCCAATGAGCAGTTCTTC. Translating it yields CASSGPSGTSSNEQFF.

This clone was seen a handful of times. The chain carries TRBV10-3 and TRBJ1-2; 8 nucleotides match TRBD1. The CDR3 contains 15 residues. With 3 bases clipped from V and 2 bases from J, the junction kept 5 bases outside the gene matches. Germline V lookup: CDR1 ENHRY, CDR2 SYGVKD. This CDR3 is CAISEWTGRNYGYTF. The CDR3 DNA reads as TGTGCCATCAGTGAATGGACAGGGAGAAACTATGGCTACACCTTC.

This clone was detected once. This chain joins TRBV4-2 and TRBJ2-3; D possibly corresponds to TRBD2 (7 bases). CDR3 length equals 16 residues. Germline lookup yields CDR1 LGHNA and CDR2 YNFKEQ. Between the trimmed V and J ends, which lost 0 bases and 2 bases, there was a span of 12 bases. In nucleotides, the CDR3 is TGTGCCAGCAGCCAAGAAGGGGGGGCCCTCACAGATACGCAGTATTTT. Residues: CASSQEGGALTDTQYF.

CDR3 DNA: TGTGCCAGCAGCCCAGGGTCCCGTGGCTACACCTTC. It translates to CASSPGSRGYTF. This chain uses TRBV11-3 with TRBJ1-2, with D tentatively TRBD1 (5 bases). V lost 5 bases to trimming and J lost 7 bases, with 11 bases between them. The CDR3 is 12 residues long. Germline V lookup: CDR1 SGHNT, CDR2 YENEEA.

There are a few counts of this clone. The chain has TRBV27 and TRBJ1-5; TRBD1 aligns across 7 bases. The V segment lost 10 bases and the J segment 0 bases; nucleotides outside the gene matches: 21. The CDR3 runs to 19 residues. From germline, CDR1 is MNHEY and CDR2 SMNVEV (reference sequence). The CDR3 region has the DNA TGTGCCAACAAGATCAGACTCGAGGGGGCCCCTTATAGCAATCAGCCCCAGCATTTT. It translates to CANKIRLEGAPYSNQPQHF.